These T cell receptor beta chains were read from a single sample in a study of shared clonotypes between healthy human individuals. Clones were read by immunoSEQ multiplex PCR, and TCRdb kept only the in-frame ones, dropping some. The sample records approximately 740,000 clones, around 92% being singletons. The sample was naive CD8+ T cells sorted from blood. The receptors were sampled from a man younger than 40 in good health. The CDR3 runs from the conserved cysteine through the conserved F or W. A D gene is named only where the DNA matches it firmly. For some rows the clone size is stated as once, few or many, or as a class when expanded; others skip it.

v_gene: TRBV27; j_gene: TRBJ2-2; len: 16; d_gene: -; abundance: once; CDR3nt: TGTGCCAGCAGTTTTTACCCCAGGGGCAACACCGGGGAGCTGTTTTTT; CDR3aa: CASSFYPRGNTGELFF
v_gene: TRBV4-1; j_gene: TRBJ2-7; len: 15; d_gene: TRBD2; abundance: -; CDR3nt: TGCGCCAGCAGCCAAGAGGGACTAGCGGGAGGCGAGCAGTACTTC; CDR3aa: CASSQEGLAGGEQYF
v_gene: TRBV7-9; j_gene: TRBJ2-7; len: 14; d_gene: -; abundance: -; CDR3nt: TGTGCCAGCAGCCCCCGGGACACCTCCTACGAGCAGTACTTC; CDR3aa: CASSPRDTSYEQYF
v_gene: TRBV27; j_gene: TRBJ2-1; len: 16; d_gene: -; abundance: -; CDR3nt: TGTGCCAGCAGTCCCACTCCCACCCGGGCCCTCAATGAGCAGTTCTTC; CDR3aa: CASSPTPTRALNEQFF
v_gene: TRBV6-5; j_gene: TRBJ1-5; len: 12; d_gene: -; abundance: -; CDR3nt: TGTGCCAGCAGTTTTCCTTCGGGGCCCCAGCATTTT; CDR3aa: CASSFPSGPQHF
v_gene: TRBV27; j_gene: TRBJ2-1; len: 16; d_gene: TRBD2; abundance: -; CDR3nt: TGTGCCAGCAGACCGAGCCCTACTAGCGAACACCCGCAGGGGTTCTTC; CDR3aa: CASRPSPTSEHPQGFF
v_gene: TRBV5-1; j_gene: TRBJ1-1; len: 13; d_gene: -; abundance: -; CDR3nt: TGCGCCAGCAGCTTTGTTCGGGAGACTGAAGCTTTCTTT; CDR3aa: CASSFVRETEAFF
v_gene: TRBV29-1; j_gene: TRBJ2-7; len: 14; d_gene: -; abundance: -; CDR3nt: TGCAGCGCCGCACCTGAGGGAACCTACGAGGAGCAGTACTTC; CDR3aa: CSAAPEGTYEEQYF
v_gene: TRBV9; j_gene: TRBJ2-1; len: 17; d_gene: TRBD2; abundance: -; CDR3nt: TGTGCCAGCAGCCGCAATCCCGGGACTAGCCCCGGCAATGAGCAGTTCTTC; CDR3aa: CASSRNPGTSPGNEQFF
v_gene: TRBV28; j_gene: TRBJ2-1; len: 15; d_gene: -; abundance: -; CDR3nt: TGTGCCAGCAGTCCCACGACGATGATCTACAATGAGCAGTTCTTC; CDR3aa: CASSPTTMIYNEQFF
v_gene: TRBV27; j_gene: TRBJ2-7; len: 13; d_gene: TRBD1; abundance: -; CDR3nt: TGTGCCAGCAGTTACGGGACAGCCTACGAGCAGTACTTC; CDR3aa: CASSYGTAYEQYF
v_gene: TRBV4-3; j_gene: TRBJ1-3; len: 15; d_gene: TRBD1; abundance: once; CDR3nt: TGCGCCAGCAGCCAAGGACAGGGGGCTGGAAACACCATATATTTT; CDR3aa: CASSQGQGAGNTIYF
v_gene: TRBV21-1; j_gene: TRBJ2-2; len: 15; d_gene: -; abundance: -; CDR3nt: TGTGCCAGCAGCAAAGAGCACAGGCCCACCGGGGAGCTGTTTTTT; CDR3aa: CASSKEHRPTGELFF
v_gene: TRBV6-5; j_gene: TRBJ2-2; len: 13; d_gene: -; abundance: few; CDR3nt: TGTGCCAGCAGTTACTCCTTCGCCGGGGAGCTGTTTTTT; CDR3aa: CASSYSFAGELFF
v_gene: TRBV27; j_gene: TRBJ2-7; len: 13; d_gene: -; abundance: -; CDR3nt: TGTGCCAGCAGTTTAAGACCTTCCTACGAGCAGTACTTC; CDR3aa: CASSLRPSYEQYF
v_gene: TRBV19; j_gene: TRBJ1-4; len: 15; d_gene: -; abundance: -; CDR3nt: TGTGCCAGTAGTAACCTGGGGGGGCAAGATGAAAAACTGTTTTTT; CDR3aa: CASSNLGGQDEKLFF
v_gene: TRBV9; j_gene: TRBJ1-3; len: 14; d_gene: -; abundance: -; CDR3nt: TGTGCCAGCAGCGCACAGGGCTCTGGAAACACCATATATTTT; CDR3aa: CASSAQGSGNTIYF
v_gene: TRBV6-1; j_gene: TRBJ1-5; len: 12; d_gene: -; abundance: -; CDR3nt: TGTGCCAGCAGTGCGTGGAATCAGCCCCAGCATTTT; CDR3aa: CASSAWNQPQHF
v_gene: TRBV30; j_gene: TRBJ2-7; len: 12; d_gene: -; abundance: -; CDR3nt: TGCTCAATGGAGGGAAAGGCCTACGAGCAGTACTTC; CDR3aa: CSMEGKAYEQYF
v_gene: TRBV7-8; j_gene: TRBJ1-2; len: 16; d_gene: -; abundance: -; CDR3nt: TGTGCCAGCAGGTTAGCCCTGACCGGGACACACTATGGCTACACCTTC; CDR3aa: CASRLALTGTHYGYTF